Listed below are T cell receptor beta chains from one sample, sequenced in a study of T cell repertoires in cytomegalovirus infection. TCRdb redid the calling of the reads with MiXCR, one entry per CDR3 protein. The data hold around 530,000 distinct CDR3 sequences, with 16% observed a single time. The sequenced material came from CD8+ T cells from PBMCs. The receptor set was obtained from a human donor in good health (CMV status not recorded). Some clones in this sample may be carry-over from other donors' samples. The CDR3 runs from the conserved cysteine through the conserved F or W. The D gene is left open where the match is weak. Where a row states a size, it is once, few, many or the class of an expanded clone; other rows omit it.

clone_size	d_call	v_call	j_call	cdr3_nt	cdr3_aa
.	TRBD2	TRBV20-1	TRBJ2-1	TGCAGTGCTAGAGATCCCCTAGCGGGGGCCTACAATGAGCAGTTCTTC	CSARDPLAGAYNEQFF
few	.	TRBV29-1	TRBJ2-7	TGCAGCGTTGAGGGGACGGTTCCCTACGAGCAGTACTTC	CSVEGTVPYEQYF
few	TRBD1	TRBV27	TRBJ2-7	TGTGCCAGCAGTATCGACAGGGGCTGGTCCTACGAGCAGTACTTC	CASSIDRGWSYEQYF
many	.	TRBV7-9	TRBJ2-1	TGTGCCAGCAGCTCTACCCCCCACAATGAGCAGTTCTTC	CASSSTPHNEQFF
.	.	TRBV12-5	TRBJ1-1	TGTGCTAGTGGTTATACCCCGACAGGAGGTAGGACTGAAGCTTTCTTT	CASGYTPTGGRTEAFF
many	.	TRBV25-1	TRBJ1-5	TGTGCCAGCAGTGATCCTGGGGTCAATCAGCCCCAGCATTTT	CASSDPGVNQPQHF
.	TRBD1	TRBV20-1	TRBJ2-7	TGCAGTGCCCTTGCGAGGGACAGGGGTTACGAGCAGTACTTC	CSALARDRGYEQYF
many	.	TRBV7-3	TRBJ1-2	TGTGCCAGCAGCCCGGGGGAGAACTATGGCTACACCTTC	CASSPGENYGYTF
.	TRBD1	TRBV5-5	TRBJ1-2	TGTGCCAGCAGCTTGGATAGACAGGGGAAGATTTCGGGCTACACCTTC	CASSLDRQGKISGYTF
many	.	TRBV28	TRBJ1-1	TGTGCCAGCAGCCAGGGCATAACGGCTTTCTTT	CASSQGITAFF
many	.	TRBV27	TRBJ2-1	TGTGCCAGCAGTTTCGGGGTCCCGATTACTAATGAGCAGTTCTTC	CASSFGVPITNEQFF
.	.	TRBV6-5	TRBJ1-5	TGTGCCAGCAGTTACTCGGCAGGGGAAGTAGATCATCCCCAGCATTTT	CASSYSAGEVDHPQHF
few	.	TRBV6-2/TRBV6-3	TRBJ2-7	TGTGCCAGCAGTCCGATAGCGGAATATTACGCTGCGCAGTACTTC	CASSPIAEYYAAQYF
many	TRBD2	TRBV7-3	TRBJ2-3	TGTGCCAGCAGCCTCCTAGCGGCCCCCACAGATACGCAGTATTTT	CASSLLAAPTDTQYF
once	.	TRBV29-1	TRBJ2-3	TGCAGCGTTCACTCAGATACGCAGTATTTT	CSVHSDTQYF
few	.	TRBV27	TRBJ2-3	TGTGCCAGCAGTTTAAGCCCAGCGGTGACAGATACGCAGTATTTT	CASSLSPAVTDTQYF
many	TRBD2	TRBV7-9	TRBJ2-7	TGTGCCAGCAGCTCGGGACTAGCGGGGTTCCACGAGCAGTACTTC	CASSSGLAGFHEQYF
.	TRBD2	TRBV9	TRBJ2-3	TGTGCCAGCAGTGAAGGGCGGGGGGGCAGAGATACGCAGTATTTT	CASSEGRGGRDTQYF
many	.	TRBV7-9	TRBJ2-7	TGTGCCAGCAGCGACGGCAGGGAGAGTTCCCACGAGCAGTACTTC	CASSDGRESSHEQYF
many	.	TRBV7-6	TRBJ2-3	TGTGCCAGCAGCCTTAACTCCGGGACCCGCGCAGATACGCAGTATTTT	CASSLNSGTRADTQYF
once	.	TRBV10-1	TRBJ2-3	TGCGCCAGCAGTGAAGGGTCAGACACTAGCACAGATACGCAGTATTTT	CASSEGSDTSTDTQYF
many	.	TRBV19	TRBJ1-2	TGTGCCACCATCGCCGGTGAGGGGGGCGATGGCTACACCTTC	CATIAGEGGDGYTF
few	TRBD1	TRBV20-1	TRBJ2-1	TGCAGTGCTCGGGACAGGGGGCGACCAGGTTACAATGAGCAGTTCTTC	CSARDRGRPGYNEQFF
few	.	TRBV25-1	TRBJ1-1	TGTGCCAGCAGTCCACAGGTCTCCCTTGGGGCTTTCTTT	CASSPQVSLGAFF
.	.	TRBV6-5	TRBJ2-7	TGTGCCAGCAGTTACTCGATCGCAGGCGTAGGGATGAACGAGCAGTACTTC	CASSYSIAGVGMNEQYF
many	.	TRBV24-1	TRBJ2-1	TGTGCCACCAGTGATTTGGACAGTAACAATGAGCAGTTCTTC	CATSDLDSNNEQFF
many	TRBD2	TRBV20-1	TRBJ2-3	TGCAGTGCTTTAGCGGGGGGAGGTGGAGATACGCAGTATTTT	CSALAGGGGDTQYF
.	.	TRBV6-6	TRBJ2-1	TGTGCCAGCAGTTACTCAAACGACGGGGAGCAGTTCTTC	CASSYSNDGEQFF
.	TRBD2	TRBV19	TRBJ2-3	TGTGCCAGTAGTATCGATCGGGAGGGTGCAGATACGCAGTATTTT	CASSIDREGADTQYF
.	.	TRBV7-6	TRBJ2-2	TGTGTCAGCAGCCCTCGGGACTGGGCGCGACTGTTTTTT	CVSSPRDWARLFF
many	.	TRBV7-8	TRBJ2-6	TGTGCCAGCAGCCCCCCGGAAGGGCCTGGGGCCAACGTCCTGACTTTC	CASSPPEGPGANVLTF